Shown below are 21 T cell receptor beta chains from a single sample sequenced in a study of blood T cell repertoires in COVID-19. Sequencing was performed with immunoSEQ multiplex PCR; in TCRdb, only in-frame clones are kept and a portion is missing. Here the sample spans some 390,000 clones, more than 70% being singletons. What was sequenced was peripheral blood. The receptors were gathered from an older woman with COVID-19, enrolled during active disease.

This clone has just one count. V is TRBV6-5 and J is TRBJ2-7; a weak D match, TRBD1 (8 bases). The CDR3 runs to 13 residues. Germline CDR1 is MNHEY and CDR2 is SVGAGI. The V end lost 11 bases, the J end lost 3 bases, and 17 bases lay between the germline ends. CDR3: CASKNRGGYEQYF. In DNA form, the CDR3 reads TGTGCCTCCAAGAACAGGGGGGGCTACGAGCAGTACTTC.

The chain uses TRBV5-1 and TRBJ2-5; 10 bases agree with TRBD1. The CDR3 extends over 17 amino acids. CDR1 is SGHRS, CDR2 YFSETQ, per germline. The V gene end was trimmed by 2 bases and the J gene end by 5 bases; junction bases not matched to a gene: 12. The CDR3 DNA follows: TGCGCCAGCAGCTTAGGACAGGGGGTTAGGCAAGGGGAGACCCAGTACTTC. It is translated as CASSLGQGVRQGETQYF.

The chain uses TRBV5-1 and TRBJ2-1, with 11 bases lining up with TRBD2. Germline V gene data show CDR1 as SGHRS and CDR2 as YFSETQ. This CDR3 comprises 16 residues. Trimming at V came to 6 bases and at J to 9 bases, leaving 14 bases not matched to a gene. This chain's CDR3 is CASTLQISGGAVEQFF. In DNA form, the CDR3 reads TGCGCCAGCACCTTACAAATTAGCGGGGGGGCCGTTGAGCAGTTCTTC.

The chain joins TRBV19 to TRBJ2-7; 11 positions agree with TRBD1. Germline assignment: CDR1 LNHDA and CDR2 SQIVND (reference sequence). There are 16 residues in the CDR3. V lost 4 bases to trimming and J lost 6 bases; unmatched junction nucleotides: 11. CDR3 region: CASSTTGTGGSSEQYF. CDR3 in DNA: TGTGCCAGTAGTACCACCGGGACAGGGGGTTCCAGCGAGCAGTACTTC. Based on the CDR3 plus reference TRBV19 and TRBJ2-7, the full variable domain is DGGITQSPKYLFRKEGQNVTLSCEQNLNHDAMYWYRQDPGQGLRLIYYSQIVNDFQKGDIAEGYSVSREKKESFPLTVTSAQKNPTAFYLCASSTTGTGGSSEQYFGPGTRLTVT.

This sequence joins TRBV5-1 and TRBJ2-3; 7 bases fit TRBD2. The CDR3 length is 15 residues. Germline V gene lookup returns CDR1 SGHRS and CDR2 YFSETQ. V lost 0 bases to trimming and J lost 2 bases; unmatched junction nucleotides: 3. The CDR3: CASSLVTSDTDTQYF. In nucleotides, the CDR3 is TGCGCCAGCAGCTTGGTTACTAGCGACACAGATACGCAGTATTTT.

The chain recombines TRBV5-1 with TRBJ2-2; TRBD1 aligns across 8 bases. Germline V gives CDR1 SGHRS, CDR2 YFSETQ. With 4 bases clipped from V and 6 bases from J, the junction kept 5 bases outside the gene matches. The CDR3 runs 14 residues. CDR3: CASSLQGAPGELFF. CDR3 DNA sequence: TGCGCCAGCAGCCTTCAGGGGGCACCCGGGGAGCTGTTTTTT.

The chain uses TRBV7-9 and TRBJ2-7; perhaps TRBD1 as D (6 bases). The V and J ends lost 2 bases and 2 bases respectively, with 10 bases between them. CDR1 is SEHNR, CDR2 FQNEAQ, per germline (reference sequence). The CDR3 spans 14 residues. This chain's CDR3 is CASSLTQGPYEQYF. The CDR3 DNA reads as TGTGCCAGCAGCTTAACTCAGGGGCCCTACGAGCAGTACTTC.

The rearrangement joins TRBV30 to TRBJ1-2; TRBD1 matches 7 bases. Germline values: CDR1 GTSNPN, CDR2 SVGIG (reference sequence). The length of the CDR3 is 14 residues. Trimming cost V 5 bases and J 0 bases; bases outside gene matches: 6. The CDR3 loop reads CAWAGQATNYGYTF. The CDR3 DNA reads as TGTGCCTGGGCCGGACAGGCCACTAACTATGGCTACACCTTC.

In this sample, this clone turned up a few times. J is TRBJ2-7 and V is TRBV6-6, with D perhaps matching TRBD2 (6 bases). The V and J ends lost 1 base and 6 bases respectively, with 16 bases between them. This CDR3 spans 15 amino acids. Germline V gene sequence: CDR1 MNHNY, CDR2 SVGAGI (reference sequence). The CDR3 loop reads CASSYLRGSLGEQYF. The DNA of the CDR3 is TGTGCCAGCAGTTACTTACGGGGGAGTCTTGGCGAGCAGTACTTC.

The CDR3 here is CASSYSDRVNGYTF. CDR3 DNA: TGCGCCAGCAGCTACTCGGACAGGGTGAACGGCTACACCTTC. This sequence joins TRBV5-1 and TRBJ1-2; 8 nucleotides line up with TRBD1. After removal of 3 bases from V and 8 bases from J, the junction contained 9 bases not matched to a gene. Per the germline V gene, CDR1 is SGHRS and CDR2 is YFSETQ. The CDR3 spans 14 residues.

V is TRBV12-5 and J is TRBJ1-1; D possibly corresponds to TRBD1 (5 bases). V lost 3 bases, J lost 0 bases, and 17 bases lay in between. Germline-derived CDR1 and CDR2 are LGHNT and FRNRAP. The CDR3 is 17 amino acids. The chain's CDR3 is CASGFPTGTYLNTEAFF. The CDR3 nucleotides read TGTGCTAGTGGTTTCCCAACCGGGACTTACTTGAACACTGAAGCTTTCTTT. The variable domain in full, with the rest retrieved from reference TRBV12-5 and TRBJ1-1, is DARVTQTPRHKVTEMGQEVTMRCQPILGHNTVFWYRQTMMQGLELLAYFRNRAPLDDSGMPKDRFSAEMPDATLATLKIQPSEPRDSAVYFCASGFPTGTYLNTEAFFGQGTRLTVV.

The V gene is TRBV11-2, the J gene TRBJ2-3; TRBD2 is a possible D gene (6 bases). The CDR3 is 16 residues long. The V and J ends lost 5 bases and 9 bases respectively, with 24 bases between them. CDR1 SGHAT and CDR2 FQNNGV come from the germline V gene. CDR3 region: CASSRIRDFALRTQYF. Here the CDR3 DNA reads TGTGCCAGCAGCCGGATCCGGGACTTTGCCCTACGGACGCAGTATTTT.

The V call is TRBV4-1, the J call TRBJ2-7, with 7 bases aligning to TRBD2. From germline, CDR1 is MGHRA and CDR2 YSYEKL. The J segment lost 6 bases and the V segment lost 0 bases, leaving 5 bases of the junction unmatched. The CDR3 spans 14 residues. The chain's CDR3 is CASSQDPGGFEQYF. Here the CDR3 DNA reads TGCGCCAGCAGCCAAGATCCGGGGGGATTCGAGCAGTACTTC.

The rearrangement uses TRBV5-1 and TRBJ1-6; unclear D gene. Deletions cut 0 bases from V and 8 bases from J, with 6 bases between. This CDR3 comprises 13 residues. The V gene's germline CDR1 is SGHRS and CDR2 YFSETQ. The CDR3 DNA sequence: TGCGCCAGCAGCTTGGGCGCTGATTCACCCCTCCACTTT. Its protein is CASSLGADSPLHF.

This clone was recorded only once. In nucleotides, the CDR3 is TGTGCCAGCAGCCTCATTTTGGGCGGGTATGAAGCTTTCTTT. It translates to CASSLILGGYEAFF. This chain joins TRBV3-1 (or the pseudogene TRBV3-2) and TRBJ1-1, with no clear D. The germline V gene has CDR1 LGHDT and CDR2 YNNKEL (reference sequence). The CDR3 has 14 residues. Trimming removed 4 bases from V and 7 bases from J, with 16 bases in between.

The chain recombines TRBV7-9 with TRBJ2-2; weak D call: TRBD2 (5 bases). Per the germline V gene, CDR1 is SEHNR and CDR2 is FQNEAQ (reference sequence). Trimming took off 1 base at V and 7 bases at J, with 13 bases between the two ends. This CDR3 spans 15 amino acids. Written as DNA, the CDR3 is TGTGCCAGCAGCTTAGAACAAGGGAGAGGCGGGGAGCTGTTTTTT. Its protein is CASSLEQGRGGELFF.

The chain is built from TRBV5-1 and TRBJ2-3; weak D call: TRBD2 (6 bases). This CDR3 is 14 amino acids long. V was pared by 1 base and J by 10 bases, with 16 bases between. Germline-derived CDR1 and CDR2 are SGHRS and YFSETQ. CDR3 amino acids: CASSLSGVSTAQYF. Here the CDR3 DNA reads TGCGCCAGCAGCTTGTCGGGGGTCTCCACGGCGCAGTATTTT.

The chain couples TRBV18 to TRBJ1-1, with 8 bases matching TRBD1. Germline V gives CDR1 KGHSH, CDR2 LQKENI. CDR3 length equals 14 residues. J gave up 1 base and V 3 bases, and 1 base lay outside the gene matches. The CDR3, as DNA: TGTGCCAGCTCACCGGGACAGGCGAACACTGAAGCTTTCTTT. Protein product: CASSPGQANTEAFF.

This clone was counted once. The rearrangement joins TRBV5-6 to TRBJ1-3; no clear D gene. This CDR3 has 14 amino acids. The V end lost 4 bases, the J end lost 0 bases, and 8 bases lay between the germline ends. Per germline, CDR1 SGHDT and CDR2 YYEEEE. The CDR3 region has the DNA TGTGCCAGCAGCCCTCAGGACTCTGGAAACACCATATATTTT. Protein sequence: CASSPQDSGNTIYF.

V is TRBV7-2 and J is TRBJ2-3; D remains unclear. CDR1 and CDR2 from the germline V gene are SGHTA and FQGNSA. V was pared by 4 bases and J by 6 bases, with 11 bases between. The CDR3 covers 13 residues. CDR3 DNA: TGTGCCAGCAGCTCCACCCGCGTCGATACGCAGTATTTT. This translates into CASSSTRVDTQYF.

V is TRBV11-2 and J is TRBJ1-1; D gene uncertain. Germline values: CDR1 SGHAT, CDR2 FQNNGV. This CDR3 has 15 amino acids. V gave up 2 bases and J gave up 7 bases, with 17 bases separating them. The chain's CDR3 is CASSLIRGVGLEAFF. The CDR3 bases are TGTGCCAGCAGCTTAATCCGGGGAGTTGGGCTTGAAGCTTTCTTT.